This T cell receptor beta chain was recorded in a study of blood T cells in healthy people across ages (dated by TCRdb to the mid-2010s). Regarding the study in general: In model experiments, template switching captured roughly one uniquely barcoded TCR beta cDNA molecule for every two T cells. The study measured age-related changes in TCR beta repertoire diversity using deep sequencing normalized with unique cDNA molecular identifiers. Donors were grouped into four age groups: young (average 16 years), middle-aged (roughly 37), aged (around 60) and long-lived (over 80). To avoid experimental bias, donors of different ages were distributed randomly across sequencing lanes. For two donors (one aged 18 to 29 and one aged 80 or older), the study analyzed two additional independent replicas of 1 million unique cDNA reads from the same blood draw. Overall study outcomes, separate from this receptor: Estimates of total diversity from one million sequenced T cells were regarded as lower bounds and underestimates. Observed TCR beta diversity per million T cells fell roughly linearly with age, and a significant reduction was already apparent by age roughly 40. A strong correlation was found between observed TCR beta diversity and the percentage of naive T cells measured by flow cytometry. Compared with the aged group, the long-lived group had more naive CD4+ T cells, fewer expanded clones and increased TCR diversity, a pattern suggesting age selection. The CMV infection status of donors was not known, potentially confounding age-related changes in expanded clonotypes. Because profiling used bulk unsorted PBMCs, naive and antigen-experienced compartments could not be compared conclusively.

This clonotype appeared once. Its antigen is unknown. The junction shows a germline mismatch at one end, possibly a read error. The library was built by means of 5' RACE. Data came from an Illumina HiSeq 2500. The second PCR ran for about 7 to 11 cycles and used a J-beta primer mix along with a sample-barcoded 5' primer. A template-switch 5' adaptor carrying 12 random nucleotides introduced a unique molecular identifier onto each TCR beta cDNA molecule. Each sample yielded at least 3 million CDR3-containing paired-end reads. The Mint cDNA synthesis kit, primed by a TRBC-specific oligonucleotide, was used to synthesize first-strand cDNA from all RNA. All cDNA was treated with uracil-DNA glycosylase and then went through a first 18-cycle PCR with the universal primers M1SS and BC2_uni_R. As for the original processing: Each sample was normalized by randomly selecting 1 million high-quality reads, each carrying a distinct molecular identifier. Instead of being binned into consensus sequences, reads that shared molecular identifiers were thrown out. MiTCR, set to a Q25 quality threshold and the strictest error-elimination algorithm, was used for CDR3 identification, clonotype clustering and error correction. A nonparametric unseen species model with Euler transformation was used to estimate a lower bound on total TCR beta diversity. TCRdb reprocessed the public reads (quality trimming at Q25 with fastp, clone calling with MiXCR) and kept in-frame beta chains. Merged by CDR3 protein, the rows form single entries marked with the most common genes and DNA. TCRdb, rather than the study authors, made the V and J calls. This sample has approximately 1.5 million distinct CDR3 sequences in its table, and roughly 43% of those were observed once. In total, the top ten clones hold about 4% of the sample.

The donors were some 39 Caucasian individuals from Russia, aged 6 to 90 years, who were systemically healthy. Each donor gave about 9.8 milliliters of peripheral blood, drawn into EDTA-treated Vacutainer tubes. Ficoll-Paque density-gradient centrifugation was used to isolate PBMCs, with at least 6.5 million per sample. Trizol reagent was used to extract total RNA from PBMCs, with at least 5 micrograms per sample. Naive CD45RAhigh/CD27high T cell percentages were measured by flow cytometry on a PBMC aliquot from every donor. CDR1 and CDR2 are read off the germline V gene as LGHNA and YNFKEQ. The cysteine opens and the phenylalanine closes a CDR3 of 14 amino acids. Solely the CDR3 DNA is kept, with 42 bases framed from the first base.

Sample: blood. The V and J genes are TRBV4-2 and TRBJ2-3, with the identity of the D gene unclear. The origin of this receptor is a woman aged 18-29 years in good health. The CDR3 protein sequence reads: CASSQDVTTDTQYF. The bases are TGTGCCAGCAGCCAAGATGTGACCACAGATACACAGTATTTT.